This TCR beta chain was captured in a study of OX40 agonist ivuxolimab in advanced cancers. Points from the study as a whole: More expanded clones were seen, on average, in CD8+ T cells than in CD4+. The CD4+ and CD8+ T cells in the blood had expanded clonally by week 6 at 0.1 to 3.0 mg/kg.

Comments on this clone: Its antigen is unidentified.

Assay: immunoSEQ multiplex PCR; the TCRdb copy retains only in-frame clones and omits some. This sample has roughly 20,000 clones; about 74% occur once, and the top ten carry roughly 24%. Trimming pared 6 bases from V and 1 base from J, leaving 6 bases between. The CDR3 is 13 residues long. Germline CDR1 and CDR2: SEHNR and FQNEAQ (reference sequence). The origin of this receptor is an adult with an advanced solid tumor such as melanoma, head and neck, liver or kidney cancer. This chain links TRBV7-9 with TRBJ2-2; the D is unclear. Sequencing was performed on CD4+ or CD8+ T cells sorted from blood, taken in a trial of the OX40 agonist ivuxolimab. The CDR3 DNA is TGTGCCAGCAGATCAGGGAACACCGGGGAGCTGTTTTTT. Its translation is CASRSGNTGELFF.